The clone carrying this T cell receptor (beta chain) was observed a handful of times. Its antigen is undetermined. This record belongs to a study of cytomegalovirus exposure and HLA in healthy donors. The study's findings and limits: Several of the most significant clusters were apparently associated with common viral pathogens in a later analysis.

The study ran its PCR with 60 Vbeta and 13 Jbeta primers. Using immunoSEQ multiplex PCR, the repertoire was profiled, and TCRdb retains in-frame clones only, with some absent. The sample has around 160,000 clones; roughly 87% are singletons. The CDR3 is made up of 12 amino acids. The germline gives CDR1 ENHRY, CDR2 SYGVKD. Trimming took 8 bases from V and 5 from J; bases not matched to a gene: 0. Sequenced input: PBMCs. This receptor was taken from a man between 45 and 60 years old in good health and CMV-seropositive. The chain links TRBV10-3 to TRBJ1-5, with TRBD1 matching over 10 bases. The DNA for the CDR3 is TGTGCCATCGGGACAGGGGATCAGCCCCAGCATTTT. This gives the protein CAIGTGDQPQHF.